This TCR beta chain emerged from a study of identical twins. General study results and limits: Its conclusions, products of cross-sectional statistical analysis, did not come from following the same donors.

No donor was unhealthy or non-Caucasian. Per the germline V gene, CDR1 is SGHAT and CDR2 is FQDESV (reference sequence). Trimming pared 5 bases from V and 4 bases from J, leaving 26 bases between. There are 18 residues in the CDR3. A single record per CDR3 protein comes from TCRdb applying MiXCR to the 5' RACE reads. The sample holds some 270,000 distinct CDR3 sequences, about 8.3% seen once. This clonotype was counted between two and nine times. The antigen is unknown. The sample also formed part of further work on yellow fever vaccine responses in identical twins.

The clonotype originates from a woman between 18 and 29 years old in good health. The sequencing input was CD8+ T cells sorted from blood. The chain is built from TRBV11-1 and TRBJ1-2; D is undetermined. The CDR3 DNA reads as TGTGCCAGCAGCCAAACTCCAAGGACTCCCGCGGAAGGCTATGGCTACACCTTC. It is translated as CASSQTPRTPAEGYGYTF.